The clone carrying this TCR beta chain was detected ten times or more. Its target is not known. The data stem from a study of early T cells in non-severe SARS-CoV-2 infection. Study as a whole: Unsorted whole-blood RNA was sequenced in bulk, leaving chains unpaired.

TCRdb processed the 5' RACE reads anew with MiXCR; each CDR3 protein has one entry. Counted here are about 49,000 distinct CDR3 sequences, roughly 6.5% occurring once; the ten biggest clones make up approximately 2.6%. Study-wide points: Anti-spike CD8 responses were favored in VDJdb matching, and private and CD4 specificities were missed.

Trimming at V came to 5 bases and at J to 4 bases, leaving 7 bases not matched to a gene. CDR1 MNHNY and CDR2 SVGAGI come from the germline V gene (reference sequence). This CDR3 region has 15 residues. The starting material was whole blood, obtained at baseline. This sequence was found in an adult who was a healthcare worker with PCR-confirmed SARS-CoV-2 infection or an uninfected control (not recorded which). The chain joins TRBV6-6 to TRBJ1-3; 8 bases are a match to TRBD1. The CDR3, as DNA: TGTGCCAGCAGTCGCCCGGACAGGGCCGGAAACACCATATATTTT. It translates to CASSRPDRAGNTIYF.